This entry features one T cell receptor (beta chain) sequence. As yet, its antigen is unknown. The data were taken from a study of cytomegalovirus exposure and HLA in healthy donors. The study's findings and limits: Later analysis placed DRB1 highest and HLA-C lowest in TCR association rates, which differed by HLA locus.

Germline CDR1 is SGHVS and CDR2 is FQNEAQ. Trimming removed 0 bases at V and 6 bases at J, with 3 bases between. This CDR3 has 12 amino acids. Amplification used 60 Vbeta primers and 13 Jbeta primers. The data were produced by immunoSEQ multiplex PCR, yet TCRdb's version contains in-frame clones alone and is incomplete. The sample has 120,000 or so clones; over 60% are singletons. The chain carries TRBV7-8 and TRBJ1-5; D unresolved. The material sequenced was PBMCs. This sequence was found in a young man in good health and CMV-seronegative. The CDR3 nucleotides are TGTGCCAGCAGCTTAGCGCGTCAGCCCCAGCATTTT. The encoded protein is CASSLARQPQHF.